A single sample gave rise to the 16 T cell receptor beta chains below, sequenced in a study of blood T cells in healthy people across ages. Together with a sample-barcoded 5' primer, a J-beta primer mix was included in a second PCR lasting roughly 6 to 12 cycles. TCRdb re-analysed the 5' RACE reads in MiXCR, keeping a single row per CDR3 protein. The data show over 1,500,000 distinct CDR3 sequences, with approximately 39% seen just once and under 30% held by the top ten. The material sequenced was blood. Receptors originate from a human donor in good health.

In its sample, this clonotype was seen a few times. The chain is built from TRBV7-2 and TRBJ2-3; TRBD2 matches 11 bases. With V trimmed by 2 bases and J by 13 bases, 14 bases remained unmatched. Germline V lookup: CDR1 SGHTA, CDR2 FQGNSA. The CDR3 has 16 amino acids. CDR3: CASSLKLLAGGTKKYF. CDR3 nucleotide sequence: TGTGCCAGCAGCTTAAAACTCTTAGCGGGGGGGACCAAGAAGTATTTT.

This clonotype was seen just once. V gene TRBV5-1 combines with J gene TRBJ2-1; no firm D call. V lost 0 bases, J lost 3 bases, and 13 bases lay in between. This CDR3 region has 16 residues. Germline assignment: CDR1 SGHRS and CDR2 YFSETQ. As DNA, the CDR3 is TGCGCCAGCAGCTTGGCCGATGGCAGCCGCTACAATGAGCAGTTCTTC. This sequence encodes CASSLADGSRYNEQFF.

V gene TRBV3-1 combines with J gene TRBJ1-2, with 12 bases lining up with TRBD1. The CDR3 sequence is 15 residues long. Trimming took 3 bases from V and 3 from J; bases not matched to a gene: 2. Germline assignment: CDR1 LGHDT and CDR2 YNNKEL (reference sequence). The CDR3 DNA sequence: TGTGCCAGCAGCCACGGGACAGGGGGCGACTATGGCTACACCTTC. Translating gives CASSHGTGGDYGYTF.

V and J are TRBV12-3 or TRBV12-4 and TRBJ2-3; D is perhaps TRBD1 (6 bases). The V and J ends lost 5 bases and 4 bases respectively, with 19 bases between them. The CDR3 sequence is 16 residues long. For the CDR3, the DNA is TGTGCCAGCAGTCCCGGACAGCTAGTAATCGCAGATACGCAGTATTTT. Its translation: CASSPGQLVIADTQYF.

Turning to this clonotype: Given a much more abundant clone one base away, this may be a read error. Written as DNA, the CDR3 is TGTGCCAGCGGCACGACAGGCTTCGCAACTAATGAAAAACTGTTTTTT. Protein sequence: CASGTTGFATNEKLFF. The gene calls are TRBV7-2 and TRBJ1-4; tentative D call: TRBD1 (6 bases). CDR3 length: 16 residues. V lost 8 bases and J 0 bases, leaving 16 bases between the germline ends. The V gene's germline CDR1 is SGHTA and CDR2 FQGNSA.

The CDR3 DNA follows: TGCGCCAGCAGCTCTACTTCAGGGGACAATGAGCAGTTCTTC. Residues: CASSSTSGDNEQFF. The V gene is TRBV5-1, the J gene TRBJ2-1, with a possible D match to TRBD1 (6 bases). Trimming removed 3 bases at V and 5 bases at J, with 12 bases between. The CDR3 has 14 residues. Germline V gene data show CDR1 as SGHRS and CDR2 as YFSETQ.

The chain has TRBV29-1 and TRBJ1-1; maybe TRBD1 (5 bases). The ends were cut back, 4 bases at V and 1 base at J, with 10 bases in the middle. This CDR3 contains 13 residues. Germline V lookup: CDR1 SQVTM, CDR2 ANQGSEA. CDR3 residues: CSVARQGNTEAFF. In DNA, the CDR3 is TGCAGCGTTGCACGGCAGGGGAACACTGAAGCTTTCTTT.

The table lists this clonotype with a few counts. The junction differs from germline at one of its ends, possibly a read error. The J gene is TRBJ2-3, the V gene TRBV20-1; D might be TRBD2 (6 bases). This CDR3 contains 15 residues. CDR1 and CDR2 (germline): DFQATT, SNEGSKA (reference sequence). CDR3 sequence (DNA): TGCAGTACTAGAGTATACGGGGGATACACAGATACGCAGTATTTT. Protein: CSTRVYGGYTDTQYF.

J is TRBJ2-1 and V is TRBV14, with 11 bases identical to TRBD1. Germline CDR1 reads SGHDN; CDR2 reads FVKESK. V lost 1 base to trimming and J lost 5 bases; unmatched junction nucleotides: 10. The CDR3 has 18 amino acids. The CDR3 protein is CASSQVFFGTGGNNEQFF. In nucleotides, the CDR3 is TGTGCCAGCAGCCAAGTCTTTTTTGGGACAGGGGGAAACAATGAGCAGTTCTTC.

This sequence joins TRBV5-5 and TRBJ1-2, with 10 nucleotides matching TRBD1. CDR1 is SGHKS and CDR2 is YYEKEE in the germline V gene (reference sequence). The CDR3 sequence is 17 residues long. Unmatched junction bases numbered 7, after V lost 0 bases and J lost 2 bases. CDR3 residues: CASSLAPSGQGNYGYTF. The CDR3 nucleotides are TGTGCCAGCAGCTTGGCCCCTTCGGGACAGGGGAACTATGGCTACACCTTC.

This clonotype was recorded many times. The CDR3 spells CASSYSPVTEAFF. The CDR3 nucleotides read TGTGCCAGCAGTTACTCCCCGGTCACTGAAGCTTTCTTT. The gene calls are TRBV6-5 and TRBJ1-1, with D uncertain. The V end lost 0 bases, the J end lost 4 bases, and 6 bases lay between the germline ends. The CDR3 is made up of 13 amino acids. Germline CDR1 and CDR2: MNHEY and SVGAGI.

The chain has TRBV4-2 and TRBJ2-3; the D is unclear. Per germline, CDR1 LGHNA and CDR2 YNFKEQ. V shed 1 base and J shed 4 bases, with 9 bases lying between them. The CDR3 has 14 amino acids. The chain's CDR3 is CASSQAALADTQYF. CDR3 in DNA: TGTGCCAGCAGCCAAGCGGCGCTCGCAGATACGCAGTATTTT.

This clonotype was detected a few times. The DNA for the CDR3 is TGTGCCAGCAGTGAAGCGGATAGCGGGGGAATCGGGAAGTACTTC. Translating gives CASSEADSGGIGKYF. This chain uses TRBV6-1 with TRBJ2-7; 9 bases align to TRBD2. V lost 0 bases and J lost 11; bases outside the gene matches: 11. Germline CDR1 is MNHNS and CDR2 is SASEGT. The CDR3 spans 15 residues.

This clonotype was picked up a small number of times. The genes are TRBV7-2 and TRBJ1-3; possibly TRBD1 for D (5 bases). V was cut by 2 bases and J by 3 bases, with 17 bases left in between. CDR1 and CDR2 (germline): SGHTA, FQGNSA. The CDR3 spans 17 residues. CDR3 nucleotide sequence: TGTGCCAGCAGCTTAAGTACTGGGGCCCAGCTTGGAAACACCATATATTTT. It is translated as CASSLSTGAQLGNTIYF.

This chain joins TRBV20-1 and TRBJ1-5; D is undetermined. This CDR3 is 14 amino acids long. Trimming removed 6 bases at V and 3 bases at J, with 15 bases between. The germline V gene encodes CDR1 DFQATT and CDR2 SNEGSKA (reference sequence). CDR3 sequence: CSALRSDVNQPQHF. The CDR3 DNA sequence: TGCAGTGCACTCCGGTCGGATGTCAATCAGCCCCAGCATTTT.

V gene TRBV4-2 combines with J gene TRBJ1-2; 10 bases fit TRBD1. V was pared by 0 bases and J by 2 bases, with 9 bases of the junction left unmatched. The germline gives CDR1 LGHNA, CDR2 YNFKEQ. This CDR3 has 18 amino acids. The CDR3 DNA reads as TGTGCCAGCAGCCAAGATAGGACAGGGGGTACCTTAAACTATGGCTACACCTTC. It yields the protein CASSQDRTGGTLNYGYTF.